Listed here is a single T cell receptor beta chain. Its antigen is as yet unknown. The same CDR3 arises from other DNA sequences in this sample as well. The data were produced by immunoSEQ multiplex PCR, yet TCRdb's version contains in-frame clones alone and is incomplete. The sample records about a million clones, approximately 76% being singletons. The data derive from a study of shared clonotypes between healthy human individuals. Study-wide findings and caveats: Non-shared clonotypes displayed generation probabilities falling below those of clonotypes present in all four donors.

The split of CD4+ cells yielded CD45RA+ naive and CD45RA-negative memory subsets. Material for sequencing was memory CD4+ T cells sorted from blood. As to subset: CD45RA-negative fraction. This receptor was obtained from a man aged 18-30 years in good health.

The CDR3: CASSLKRKETQYF. CDR3 DNA: TGTGCCAGCAGCTTAAAGCGGAAAGAGACCCAGTACTTC. V and J are TRBV7-2 and TRBJ2-5, with D possibly matching TRBD2 (5 bases). This CDR3 spans 13 amino acids. CDR1 is SGHTA and CDR2 is FQGNSA in the germline V gene. Trimming pared 2 bases from V and 3 bases from J, leaving 7 bases between.